A single sample is the source of the 27 T cell receptor beta chains below, sequenced in a study of regulatory T cells in long-lasting Graves disease. Time point denoted: persistent/refractory GD, antithyroid drugs over 5 years with positive TRAb. Extracted PBMC RNA gave rise to the TCR library. Combining iRepertoire HTBI primers with Arm-PCR of CDR3 regions, the authors built TCR beta libraries. MiXCR, applied by TCRdb to the multiplex PCR reads, yields one record per CDR3 protein. Seen here are 450,000 or so distinct CDR3 sequences, around 21% observed once, and the top ten hold less than 9%. Specimen: peripheral blood mononuclear cells (PBMCs), collected when the disease was refractory, from a patient treated with antithyroid drugs. These receptors were obtained from a female donor with Graves disease.

This clonotype was counted at least ten times. The CDR3 protein is CASSFQGGTDEQYF. The DNA of the CDR3 is TGTGCCAGCAGCTTTCAAGGAGGAACGGACGAGCAGTACTTC. V gene TRBV7-3 combines with J gene TRBJ2-7; a weak D match, TRBD2 (5 bases). V was trimmed by 3 bases and J by 5 bases, leaving 14 bases between them. The CDR3 length is 14 residues. CDR1 and CDR2 (germline): SGHTA, FQGTGA.

This clonotype was seen a handful of times. The V and J genes are TRBV9 and TRBJ1-1; 8 nucleotides line up with TRBD1. CDR3 length: 14 residues. V shed 1 base and J 1 base; nucleotides not matched to a gene: 0. Germline assignment: CDR1 SGDLS and CDR2 YYNGEE. The CDR3 sequence is CASSVTGGNTEAFF. For the CDR3, the DNA is TGTGCCAGCAGCGTAACAGGGGGGAACACTGAAGCTTTCTTT. Filled out from reference TRBV9 and TRBJ1-1, the complete variable domain reads DSGVTQTPKHLITATGQRVTLRCSPRSGDLSVYWYQQSLDQGLQFLIQYYNGEERAKGNILERFSAQQFPDLHSELNLSSLELGDSALYFCASSVTGGNTEAFFGQGTRLTVV.

This clonotype came up many times. The gene calls are TRBV18 and TRBJ1-2, with D perhaps TRBD1 (5 bases). The CDR3 length is 13 residues. Germline values: CDR1 KGHSH, CDR2 LQKENI. V lost 10 bases and J 4 bases, leaving 16 bases between the germline ends. CDR3 residues: CATKGGVRYGYTF. Written as DNA, the CDR3 is TGTGCCACCAAAGGAGGGGTGCGCTATGGCTACACCTTC.

This CDR3 reads CASSVLDTYQETQYF. The CDR3 DNA is TGTGCCAGCAGCGTATTGGATACGTACCAAGAGACCCAGTACTTC. The gene calls are TRBV9 and TRBJ2-5, with no clear D. The germline V gene encodes CDR1 SGDLS and CDR2 YYNGEE. There are 15 residues in the CDR3. The V end lost 1 base, the J end lost 0 bases, and 10 bases lay between the germline ends.

This clonotype showed up many times. The chain recombines TRBV12-3 or TRBV12-4 with TRBJ1-1; maybe TRBD1 (6 bases). The V end was cut by 3 bases, the J end by 7 bases, with 18 bases between. The CDR3 runs 15 residues. CDR3 sequence reads: CASSFQGKLVGEAFF. CDR3 nucleotides: TGTGCCAGCAGTTTCCAGGGGAAGCTGGTGGGTGAAGCTTTCTTT.

This clonotype was counted many times. This chain connects TRBV2 to TRBJ1-2, with 8 bases aligning to TRBD1. The trim removed 10 bases at V and 6 bases at J, leaving 7 bases unmatched. The CDR3 sequence is 12 residues long. Germline CDR1 is SNHLY and CDR2 is FYNNEI. This CDR3 is CAIETGEDGYTF. The CDR3, as DNA: TGTGCCATAGAGACAGGGGAGGATGGCTACACCTTC.

Ten or more counts support this clonotype. V and J are TRBV7-9 and TRBJ2-7; D is undetermined. The CDR3 is 14 residues long. Germline loops: CDR1 SEHNR, CDR2 FQNEAQ (reference sequence). Trimming removed 0 bases at V and 3 bases at J, with 9 bases between. CDR3 DNA sequence: TGTGCCAGCAGCTTAGCGGGATTCAGCTACGAGCAGTACTTC. Its translation is CASSLAGFSYEQYF. Variable domain in full (rest from reference TRBV7-9 and TRBJ2-7): DTGVSQNPRHKITKRGQNVTFRCDPISEHNRLYWYRQTLGQGPEFLTYFQNEAQLEKSRLLSDRFSAERPKGSFSTLEIQRTEQGDSAMYLCASSLAGFSYEQYFGPGTRLTVT.

Notes on this clonotype: With a much larger clone just one base away, this may be a read error. The chain is built from TRBV30 and TRBJ2-7; 8 bases are shared with TRBD1. The CDR3 covers 16 residues. After removal of 1 base from V and 6 bases from J, the junction contained 14 bases not matched to a gene. CDR1 GTSNPN and CDR2 SVGIG come from the germline V gene (reference sequence). The CDR3: CAWSGSQDRVFCEQYF. DNA for the CDR3: TGTGCCTGGAGTGGCAGCCAGGACAGGGTATTTTGCGAGCAGTACTTC.

This clonotype occurred a few times. One junction end disagrees with the germline gene, perhaps due to a read error. The chain uses TRBV20-1 and TRBJ2-5; 7 bases are a match to TRBD1. The germline V gene encodes CDR1 DFQATT and CDR2 SNEGSKA (reference sequence). This CDR3 spans 13 amino acids. In DNA, the CDR3 is TGCAGTTCTAGGCGTGACAGGGTAGAGACCCAGTACTTC. Translation: CSSRRDRVETQYF.

The rearrangement uses TRBV28 and TRBJ1-5; 7 bases map to TRBD1. Germline V lookup: CDR1 MDHEN, CDR2 SYDVKM. The CDR3 spans 16 residues. J lost 1 base, V lost 2 bases, and 5 bases had no gene match. The CDR3 bases are TGTGCCAGCAGTTTAAGAGGCAGGGGGAGCAATCAGCCCCAGCATTTT. This gives the protein CASSLRGRGSNQPQHF.

The V gene is TRBV7-9, the J gene TRBJ2-7, with a possible D match to TRBD1 (6 bases). The CDR3 extends over 11 amino acids. The ends were cut back, 4 bases at V and 7 bases at J, with 8 bases in the middle. Per the germline V gene, CDR1 is SEHNR and CDR2 is FQNEAQ (reference sequence). The CDR3 loop is CASSSQGEQYF. The DNA for the CDR3 is TGTGCCAGCAGCTCCCAGGGGGAGCAGTACTTC.

Details on this clonotype: This may be a read error, as it is one base from a much larger clone. The V call is TRBV30, the J call TRBJ1-2; D is undetermined. Deletions cut 5 bases from V and 5 bases from J, with 15 bases between. This CDR3 comprises 13 residues. Looked up from germline, CDR1 is GTSNPN and CDR2 is SVGIG (reference sequence). The CDR3 sequence is CAWGPDSGYGYTF. The CDR3 DNA reads TGTGCCTGGGGTCCGGACTCGGGATATGGCTACACCTTC.

This clonotype was observed many times. The chain links TRBV11-2 to TRBJ2-7; 10 bases match TRBD2. The CDR3 is made up of 15 amino acids. V was pared by 4 bases and J by 4 bases, with 7 bases of the junction left unmatched. CDR1 and CDR2 (germline): SGHAT, FQNNGV. The CDR3 loop is CASSSSSGSTYEQYF. CDR3 DNA: TGTGCCAGCAGCTCCTCTAGCGGGAGCACGTACGAGCAGTACTTC.

The V gene is TRBV10-3, the J gene TRBJ2-5; TRBD2 agrees at 10 bases. V trimming: 5 bases; J trimming: 2 bases; junction bases outside the gene matches: 8. The CDR3 extends over 16 amino acids. Per germline, CDR1 ENHRY and CDR2 SYGVKD. The CDR3 spells CAISLQREGRQETQYF. CDR3 bases: TGTGCCATCAGTTTACAGCGGGAGGGCCGTCAAGAGACCCAGTACTTC.

V usage is TRBV20-1 and J usage is TRBJ2-7; D tentatively reads TRBD1 or TRBD2 (5 bases each). Germline CDR1 and CDR2: DFQATT and SNEGSKA (reference sequence). V gave up 6 bases and J gave up 4 bases, with 16 bases separating them. This CDR3 is 13 amino acids long. The CDR3 DNA reads TGCAGTGCCGGGACCGACTTTATTTACGAGCAGTACTTC. Encoded protein: CSAGTDFIYEQYF.

The rearrangement uses TRBV20-1 and TRBJ2-3; D possibly corresponds to TRBD2 (6 bases). The CDR3 has 15 amino acids. V was trimmed by 5 bases and J by 0 bases, leaving 15 bases between them. CDR1 and CDR2 from the germline V gene are DFQATT and SNEGSKA (reference sequence). CDR3 loop: CSAQSGFFSTDTQYF. The CDR3 coding sequence is TGCAGTGCTCAGAGCGGGTTTTTTAGCACAGATACGCAGTATTTT.

This clonotype was picked up many times. The chain links TRBV27 to TRBJ2-5, with 8 bases lining up with TRBD1. Germline values: CDR1 MNHEY, CDR2 SMNVEV (reference sequence). The trim removed 3 bases at V and 5 bases at J, leaving 8 bases unmatched. The CDR3 extends over 15 amino acids. The CDR3 DNA reads as TGTGCCAGCAGTTTCGGACAGGGCTGGAGGGAGACCCAGTACTTC. This translates into CASSFGQGWRETQYF.

The table lists this clonotype with many counts. CDR3 amino acids: CAGHGRSYEQYF. Written as DNA, the CDR3 is TGTGCCGGACACGGGAGATCCTACGAGCAGTACTTC. The rearrangement uses TRBV30 and TRBJ2-7; TRBD2 might be the D (6 bases). The germline CDR1 and CDR2 sequences are GTSNPN and SVGIG (reference sequence). V was clipped by 8 bases and J by 1 base, with 12 bases between them. This CDR3 is 12 amino acids long.

In its sample, this clonotype was seen many times. This chain joins TRBV27 and TRBJ2-4; a weak D match, TRBD2 (5 bases). This CDR3 contains 13 residues. Trimming stripped 8 bases from V and 3 bases from J, with 11 bases between. CDR1 is MNHEY, CDR2 SMNVEV, per germline (reference sequence). In DNA form, the CDR3 reads TGTGCCAGCTCACGGGGTTACAAAAACATTCAGTACTTC. Protein product: CASSRGYKNIQYF.

This clonotype came up a few times. This chain joins TRBV6-2 or TRBV6-3 and TRBJ1-1; a possible D gene is TRBD1 (6 bases). The CDR3 runs 14 residues. The germline V gene encodes CDR1 MNHEY and CDR2 SVGEGT. V dropped 4 bases and J dropped 5 bases, with 14 bases sitting between them. For the CDR3, the DNA is TGTGCCAGCAGTTCCCCGACTAGGGGGACTGAAGCTTTCTTT. Protein product: CASSSPTRGTEAFF.

This clonotype has a handful of counts. The chain joins TRBV29-1 to TRBJ2-5; the match to TRBD1 covers 10 bases. With V trimmed by 6 bases and J by 4 bases, 11 bases remained unmatched. The CDR3 is 15 residues long. Per the germline V gene, CDR1 is SQVTM and CDR2 is ANQGSEA. The CDR3 region is CSVGRTGGQGETQYF. DNA for the CDR3: TGCAGCGTAGGTAGGACAGGGGGTCAAGGAGAGACCCAGTACTTC.

This clonotype was recorded many times. The chain carries TRBV11-1 and TRBJ2-7; 7 bases align to TRBD1. Per germline, CDR1 SGHAT and CDR2 FQDESV (reference sequence). J lost 2 bases, V lost 2 bases, and 3 bases had no gene match. CDR3 size: 14 residues. This CDR3 reads CASSLRDRPYEQYF. The CDR3 nucleotides are TGTGCCAGCAGCTTAAGGGACAGACCCTACGAGCAGTACTTC. The full variable domain, completed using reference TRBV11-1 and TRBJ2-7, is EAEVAQSPRYKITEKSQAVAFWCDPISGHATLYWYRQILGQGPELLVQFQDESVVDDSQLPKDRFSAERLKGVDSTLKIQPAELGDSAMYLCASSLRDRPYEQYFGPGTRLTVT.

The chain couples TRBV20-1 to TRBJ1-2; D gene ambiguous. CDR3 size: 10 residues. Between the trimmed V and J ends, which lost 3 bases and 7 bases, there was a span of 6 bases. Germline V gives CDR1 DFQATT, CDR2 SNEGSKA (reference sequence). The CDR3 spells CSARDGGYTF. CDR3 coding DNA: TGCAGTGCTAGGGACGGTGGCTACACCTTC.

This clonotype turned up a few times. One end of the junction is discordant with germline, which a read error may explain. The genes are TRBV7-7 and TRBJ2-4; a possible D gene is TRBD2 (5 bases). Germline CDR1 is SSHAT and CDR2 is FNYEAQ (reference sequence). The CDR3 consists of 17 residues. CDR3 residues: CASSFLPRTLAKNIQYF. The CDR3 nucleotides read TGTGCTAGCAGCTTTCTTCCTAGGACTCTAGCCAAAAACATTCAGTACTTC.

This clonotype occurred a few times. Possible read error: a much larger clone is one base away. The rearrangement uses TRBV11-3 and TRBJ2-1; D not resolved. The CDR3 consists of 11 residues. CDR1 is SGHNT, CDR2 YENEEA, per germline. Trimming removed 3 bases at V and 5 bases at J, with 2 bases between. The CDR3 sequence: CASSFNNEQFF. The CDR3 DNA is TGTGCCAGCAGCTTCAACAATGAGCAGTTCTTC.

This clonotype has a handful of counts. The V call is TRBV20-1, the J call TRBJ2-5; TRBD2 might be the D (7 bases). Trimming took off 6 bases at V and 5 bases at J, with 10 bases between the two ends. There are 11 residues in the CDR3. Per germline, CDR1 DFQATT and CDR2 SNEGSKA (reference sequence). CDR3 DNA: TGCAGTGCCGGGGGGCTTGAGACCCAGTACTTC. It is translated as CSAGGLETQYF.

This clonotype was found many times. The chain recombines TRBV6-9 with TRBJ1-2; D might be TRBD1 (5 bases). Deletions cut 3 bases from V and 4 bases from J, with 9 bases between. CDR3 length: 13 amino acids. The germline V gene has CDR1 MNHGY and CDR2 SVAAGI. The CDR3 bases are TGTGCCAGCAGTTACGGGGGAATCTATGGCTACACCTTC. This encodes CASSYGGIYGYTF.